The 10 T cell receptor beta chains given below trace back to one sample, sequenced in a study of blood T cells in healthy people across ages. The second PCR ran about 6 to 11 cycles with a sample-barcoded 5' primer and J-beta primers. MiXCR was run by TCRdb on the 5' RACE reads, yielding one entry per CDR3 protein. The profile shows some 1.5 million distinct CDR3 sequences, roughly two fifths of them singletons. Material for sequencing was blood. Receptor source: a woman in her late teens or twenties in good health.

The rearrangement joins TRBV4-3 to TRBJ1-1; TRBD1 aligns across 7 bases. The CDR3 loop spans 15 amino acids. CDR1 is LGHNA, CDR2 YSLEER, per germline. V lost 4 bases and J lost 5; bases outside the gene matches: 10. CDR3 residues: CASSRRQGEGTEAFF. CDR3 DNA sequence: TGCGCCAGCAGCCGACGACAGGGAGAGGGAACTGAAGCTTTCTTT.

The table lists this clonotype with many counts. V and J are TRBV5-1 and TRBJ2-7; D call uncertain. The CDR3 runs 15 residues. V was pared by 0 bases and J by 1 base, with 11 bases between. CDR1 is SGHRS, CDR2 YFSETQ, per germline. The CDR3 region is CASSLEVRASYEQYF. The DNA for the CDR3 is TGCGCCAGCAGCTTGGAGGTTCGTGCATCCTACGAGCAGTACTTC. The complete variable domain, with remaining parts taken from reference TRBV5-1 and TRBJ2-7, reads KAGVTQTPRYLIKTRGQQVTLSCSPISGHRSVSWYQQTPGQGLQFLFEYFSETQRNKGNFPGRFSGRQFSNSRSEMNVSTLELGDSALYLCASSLEVRASYEQYFGPGTRLTVT.

This clonotype showed up just a few times. The chain is built from TRBV7-2 and TRBJ2-1; tentative D call: TRBD2 (7 bases). This CDR3 contains 16 residues. V was pared by 1 base and J by 3 bases, with 13 bases between. Germline V lookup: CDR1 SGHTA, CDR2 FQGNSA. The CDR3 sequence: CASSLGPGGLYNEQFF. CDR3 coding DNA: TGTGCCAGCAGCTTAGGTCCCGGGGGGCTCTACAATGAGCAGTTCTTC.

This clonotype has a handful of counts. The rearrangement uses TRBV27 and TRBJ2-3; TRBD2 agrees at 10 bases. Trimming took 5 bases from V and 4 from J; bases not matched to a gene: 6. The CDR3 runs 15 residues. CDR1 is MNHEY, CDR2 SMNVEV, per germline (reference sequence). The CDR3 reads CASSILAGAADTQYF. The CDR3 region has the DNA TGTGCCAGCAGTATCCTAGCGGGAGCTGCAGATACGCAGTATTTT.

The count of this clonotype is one. This rearrangement joins TRBV4-1 to TRBJ1-4; a weak D match, TRBD1 (6 bases). V shed 2 bases and J shed 7 bases, with 14 bases lying between them. Germline CDR1 is MGHRA and CDR2 is YSYEKL. The CDR3 spans 15 residues. CDR3 in amino acids: CASSQRGQGSEKLFF. The CDR3 bases are TGCGCCAGCAGCCAACGGGGACAAGGCAGTGAAAAACTGTTTTTT.

The chain couples TRBV25-1 to TRBJ1-5; the D gene is possibly TRBD1 (5 bases). The CDR3 has 14 residues. Germline V CDR1 and CDR2: MGHDK, SYGVNS. Deletions cut 6 bases from V and 2 bases from J, with 11 bases between. CDR3 protein: CASRASGGNQPQHF. The CDR3 DNA is TGTGCCAGCAGGGCCTCGGGGGGCAATCAGCCCCAGCATTTT.

This clonotype was seen a few times. This chain connects TRBV11-3 to TRBJ2-7; D uncertain. Trimming removed 5 bases from V and 10 bases from J, with 9 bases in between. Looked up from germline, CDR1 is SGHNT and CDR2 is YENEEA. The CDR3 extends over 10 amino acids. Here the CDR3 DNA reads TGTGCCAGCAGCCACACTCCCCAGTACTTC. Protein product: CASSHTPQYF.

This chain links TRBV6-1 with TRBJ1-1; 9 nucleotides agree with TRBD1. The CDR3 has 16 amino acids. Looked up from germline, CDR1 is MNHNS and CDR2 is SASEGT. Trimming took 7 bases from V and 3 from J; bases not matched to a gene: 12. The CDR3 DNA is TGTGCCAGCAAAGTAACAGGGGGCGTTGATTACACTGAAGCTTTCTTT. It translates to CASKVTGGVDYTEAFF.

The chain uses TRBV20-1 and TRBJ2-7; D not certain. Germline V CDR1 and CDR2: DFQATT, SNEGSKA (reference sequence). Trimming left V 0 bases short and J 2 bases short, with 8 bases between. The CDR3 runs to 13 residues. DNA of the CDR3: TGCAGTGCTAGAGAGGGCCTTCCCTACGAGCAGTACTTC. Translating it yields CSAREGLPYEQYF.

This clonotype was seen at least ten times. V gene TRBV29-1 combines with J gene TRBJ2-3; no clear D. Trimming took 6 bases from V and 2 from J, leaving 9 bases between them. Germline CDR1 SQVTM, CDR2 ANQGSEA. CDR3 length equals 12 residues. The CDR3 here is CSVRQATDTQYF. DNA for the CDR3: TGCAGCGTCCGGCAGGCCACAGATACGCAGTATTTT.